This TCR beta chain was sequenced for a study of CD8+CD57+ T cells in acquired aplastic anemia. On the study more broadly: DNA from sorted CD4+ and CD8+ cells averaged roughly 3.2 ug. The average read count for CD4+ cells in healthy donors was 8.5 million to 11 million. Study observations and caveats: Patients and controls shared approximately 28 CD8+ CDR3 sequences.

Concerning this clonotype: Its cognate antigen is unknown.

Genomic DNA constituted the template upon which TCR beta VDJ and CDR3 profiling was performed. A single record per CDR3 protein comes from TCRdb applying MiXCR to the reads. There are about 200,000 distinct CDR3 sequences in the sample; 34% occur only once, and 1% to 1.3% lies in the top ten. V shed 0 bases, J shed 7 bases, and the junction held 0 bases outside the gene matches. Looked up from germline, CDR1 is LNHDA and CDR2 is SQIVND (reference sequence). This CDR3 contains 15 residues. This TCR was recovered from a human donor in good health, serving as a control. This sequence joins TRBV19 and TRBJ1-6; 10 bases match TRBD1. Sequencing input: sorted CD4+, CD8+, or CD8+CD57+ T cells (not recorded which) from PBMCs. CDR3 protein: CASSIEDRGNSPLHF. The CDR3, as DNA: TGTGCCAGTAGTATAGAGGACAGGGGGAATTCACCCCTCCACTTT.